This section outlines one TCR beta chain sequence together with its context. There is no known antigen for this receptor. No base quality information exists; no much larger clone differs at one position. The donors were healthy, HIV-negative adults with no recently reported acute infections or vaccinations. All donors were Caucasian adults living in Nashville, Tennessee, USA. CD4+ T cells were enriched by magnetic negative selection; naive cells were then positively selected on CD45RA, and the negative fraction formed the memory subset. After blood collection by leukapheresis, PBMCs were isolated using Ficoll-Histopaque density gradient centrifugation and then cryopreserved in the vapor phase of liquid nitrogen. Analytical flow cytometry was used to check the purity and quantity of each magnetically sorted T cell population. Genomic DNA was isolated from every sorted fraction and measured by UV absorbance on a Nanodrop 2000c.

These data are taken from a study of shared clonotypes between healthy human individuals (dated by TCRdb to between 2020 and 2021). Looking at the study overall: A couple of women and a few men aged 18 to 49 years were included in the cohort. To estimate repertoire size and how much clonotype sharing occurs between individuals, the study deeply sequenced the blood TCR repertoires of about five healthy adults. For each donor, three plates each were used for CD4 naive and CD4 memory, two plates were used for CD8 naive, and one plate was used for CD8 memory. Libraries were prepared and TCR repertoires were sequenced by different laboratories using diverse techniques, in order to increase sequencing depth and limit assay-specific biases. Leukapheresis yielded between about 0.85 and 10 billion PBMCs per donor. Summary of the overall study and its limitations: Estimated clonotype richness was generally larger for naive than for memory subsets. Because the study included only a small number of donors, the genetic and exposure-history diversity represented was limited. Pairwise subsampling led to the expectation that sequencing depth would affect the degree of clonotype sharing among donors. Sampling was limited to blood, and TCR repertoires in tissue likely differ from TCR repertoires in blood. Higher generation probabilities were observed for clonotypes shared by all four sorted-subset donors than for non-shared clonotypes. Even with the large sequencing depth, rarefaction of the sorted-subset datasets indicated that sequencing was incomplete. Sharing across a few donors was observed for around 5% of naive CD4, under 4% of naive CD8, over 2% of memory CD4, and around 0.4% of memory CD8 clonotypes.

The germline ends are 17 bases apart after V is trimmed by 10 bases and J by 1 base. The CDR3 spans 15 residues, from the cysteine through the phenylalanine. CDR3 DNA is the only sequence kept; it has 45 bases, read in frame from the first base. The germline V gene (reference sequence) specifies LNHDA as CDR1 and SQIVND as CDR2. Using the deep immunoSEQ assay, TCR CDR3 regions were amplified from genomic DNA by multiplex PCR. Extracted genomic DNA from each cell subset was distributed evenly across all wells of several immunoSEQ 96-well plates, and each plate was treated as a replicate. For sorted subsets, roughly 200 ng of genomic DNA, equivalent to 25,000 to 35,000 T cell genomes, went into each replicate PCR. Purified libraries were measured with a Qubit 3.0 fluorometer, size-checked on a Bioanalyzer 2100, and measured again with the KAPA Library Quantification kit. A separate single-read 150-cycle Illumina NextSeq 550 flow cell was used to sequence each immunoSEQ 96-well plate. For the original study's pipeline: Because only junctional sequences without quality scores were contained in the immunoSEQ output, filtering matching that applied to full-length reads could not be performed. To assign V/J genes and CDR3, sequences were annotated using PyIR, a Python wrapper for IgBLAST v1.9, with IMGT germline references. Reads were removed for weak V/J assignments (E-value above 1e-6), missing CDR3, stop codons, out-of-frame junctions, or ambiguous translated residues. V3J clonotypes were defined by identical inferred V gene, J gene, and CDR3 amino acid sequence. To compute the percentage overlap between repertoires, the number of shared unique clonotypes was divided by the size of the smaller repertoire. Three approaches were used to assess repertoire richness: RTK rarefaction, the Chao1 estimator, and Recon v2.1 estimates of unobserved clonotypes. Generation probabilities were computed with OLGA for all TCRbeta clonotypes obtained by the gDNA method from a few donors. TCRdb carries this immuneACCESS record with in-frame sequences only. Its versions omit some clonotypes, under half of them owing to an unresolved V gene in the studies checked, with the rest unexplained. V and J calls and clone size are given by that table; D and trimming were obtained from the DNA. The sample table shows more than 1,200,000 clones, and around 98.5% are seen once. 0.36% of the sample is in the top ten clones.

The sequence was obtained from a man aged 25 to 40 in good health. Recombination joined TRBV19 with TRBJ2-1; no D gene can be assigned with confidence. Input material: naive CD4+ T cells sorted from blood. In light of the paper, this sample's cell subset or site label describes: CD45RA+ positively selected. The nucleotide sequence reads as follows: TGTGCCACAACCCGTGGCAGGCTATCCTACAATGAGCAGTTCTTC. Translated, it gives CATTRGRLSYNEQFF.